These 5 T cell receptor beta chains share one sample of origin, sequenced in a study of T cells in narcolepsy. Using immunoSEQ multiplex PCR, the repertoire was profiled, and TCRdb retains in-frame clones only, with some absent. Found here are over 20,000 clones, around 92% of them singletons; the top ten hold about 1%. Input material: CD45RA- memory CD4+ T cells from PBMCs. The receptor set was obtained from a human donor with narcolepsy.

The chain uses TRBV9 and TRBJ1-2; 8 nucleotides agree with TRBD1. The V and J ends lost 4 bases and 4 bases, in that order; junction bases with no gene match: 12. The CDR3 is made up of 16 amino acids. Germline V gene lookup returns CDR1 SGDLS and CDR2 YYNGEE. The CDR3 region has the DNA TGTGCCAGCAGCCTACTGGGACAGGAGACTTCCTATGGCTACACCTTC. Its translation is CASSLLGQETSYGYTF.

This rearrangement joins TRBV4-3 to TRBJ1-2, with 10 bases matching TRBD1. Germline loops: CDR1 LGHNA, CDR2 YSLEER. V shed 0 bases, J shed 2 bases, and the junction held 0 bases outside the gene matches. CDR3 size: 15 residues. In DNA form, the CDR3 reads TGCGCCAGCAGCCAAGAGGACAGGGGGAACTATGGCTACACCTTC. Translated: CASSQEDRGNYGYTF.

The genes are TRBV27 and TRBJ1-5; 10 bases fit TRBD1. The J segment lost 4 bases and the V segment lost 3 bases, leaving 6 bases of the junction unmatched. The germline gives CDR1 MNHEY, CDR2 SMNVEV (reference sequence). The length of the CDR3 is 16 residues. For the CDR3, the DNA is TGTGCCAGCAGTTTTGGGGGGACAGGGGTAAATCAGCCCCAGCATTTT. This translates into CASSFGGTGVNQPQHF.

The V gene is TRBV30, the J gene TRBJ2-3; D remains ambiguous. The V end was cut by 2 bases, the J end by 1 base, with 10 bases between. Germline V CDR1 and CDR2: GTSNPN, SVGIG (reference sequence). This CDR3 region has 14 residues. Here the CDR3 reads CAWSMSDGTDTQYF. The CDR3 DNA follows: TGTGCCTGGAGTATGAGTGACGGCACAGATACGCAGTATTTT.

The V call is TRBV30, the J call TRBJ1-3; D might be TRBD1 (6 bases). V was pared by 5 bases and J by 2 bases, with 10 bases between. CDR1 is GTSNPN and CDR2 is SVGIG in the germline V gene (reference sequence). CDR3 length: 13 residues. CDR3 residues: CAWEQGTGNTIYF. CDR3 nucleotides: TGTGCCTGGGAACAGGGCACTGGAAACACCATATATTTT.